This T cell receptor beta chain was captured in a study of blood T cell repertoires in COVID-19. The wider study: From the United States, Italy and Spain came samples of acute and convalescent COVID-19. The cDNA or gDNA used as material had been derived from T cells, B-cell-depleted T cells, or PBMCs.

Profiled with immunoSEQ multiplex PCR; TCRdb holds only in-frame clones, not every one. The sample has just over 90,000 clones; roughly 88% are singletons. With 3 bases removed from V and 2 bases from J, the gap between germline ends came to 12 bases. Per the germline V gene, CDR1 is SGHNT and CDR2 is YYREEE (reference sequence). The CDR3 is made up of 14 amino acids. Material for sequencing was peripheral blood. V usage is TRBV5-4 and J usage is TRBJ2-7, with D perhaps matching TRBD1 (6 bases). This sequence was found in a human donor with active COVID-19. The donor label of this sample is uncertain. The CDR3 DNA sequence: TGTGCCAGCAGCTCCACAGGGAGAACCTACGAGCAGTACTTC. Its translation: CASSSTGRTYEQYF. Full variable domain (outside the CDR3, taken from reference TRBV5-4 and TRBJ2-7): ETGVTQSPTHLIKTRGQQVTLRCSSQSGHNTVSWYQQALGQGPQFIFQYYREEENGRGNFPPRFSGLQFPNYSSELNVNALELDDSALYLCASSSTGRTYEQYFGPGTRLTVT.